The 8 T cell receptor beta chains presented below share a single source sample, sequenced in a study of Ad26.COV2.S vaccination and SARS-CoV-2 variants (TCRdb year 2021). The method was the immunoSEQ multiplex PCR assay. In TCRdb, the immuneACCESS table is reduced to in-frame sequences with V and J assigned. These tables do not hold every clone; where another copy was compared, an unresolved V gene accounts for under half, and the others remain unexplained. A total of a few hundred thousand clones appear in this sample, approximately 87% of them only once. 3.6% of the sample lies in the top ten. The treatment or condition label corresponds to: 19 received Ad26.COV2.S at low or high dose, single or two shots; five or six received placebo; per-sample allocation not given. For vaccine and placebo recipients, the sequenced repertoires came from samples collected on day 63 after the first injection.

The sequences come from peripheral blood, collected in a trial of Ad26.COV2.S vaccine versus placebo. These receptor sequences come from a person between 18 and 65 years old who received the Ad26.COV2.S COVID-19 vaccine or a placebo.

The genes are TRBV7-9 and TRBJ2-1; TRBD1 agrees at 9 bases. The CDR3 is 19 residues long. CDR1 and CDR2 (germline): SEHNR, FQNEAQ (reference sequence). With V trimmed by 2 bases and J by 5 bases, 16 bases remained unmatched. CDR3 in amino acids: CASSLLTGGSGASHNEQFF. The CDR3 DNA reads as TGTGCCAGCAGCTTATTGACAGGGGGAAGCGGGGCCTCACACAATGAGCAGTTCTTC.

The V and J genes are TRBV4-1 and TRBJ2-6, with D perhaps TRBD1 (7 bases). Germline lookup yields CDR1 MGHRA and CDR2 YSYEKL. Between the trimmed V and J ends, which lost 4 bases and 4 bases, there was a span of 20 bases. The CDR3 spans 18 residues. The CDR3 sequence is CASSLTTQGGSGANVLTF. CDR3 bases: TGCGCCAGCAGCCTAACAACCCAGGGGGGTTCGGGGGCCAACGTCCTGACTTTC.

This CDR3 is CASITGVGSSYEQYF. CDR3 coding DNA: TGTGCCAGCATCACAGGGGTCGGAAGCTCCTACGAGCAGTACTTC. The chain employs TRBV6-5 and TRBJ2-7, with TRBD1 identical over 7 bases. The length of the CDR3 is 15 residues. Trimming removed 7 bases from V and 0 bases from J; junction bases left unmatched: 9. Germline assignment: CDR1 MNHEY and CDR2 SVGAGI.

The V gene is TRBV29-1, the J gene TRBJ2-1; tentatively, D is TRBD1 or TRBD2 (5 bases each). The germline V and J ends were trimmed by 5 bases and 6 bases, with 20 bases remaining between them. The CDR3 loop spans 15 amino acids. CDR1 SQVTM and CDR2 ANQGSEA come from the germline V gene. The CDR3 nucleotides read TGCAGCGTTCTCACCGGGACGGAGACTATCAATGAGCAGTTCTTC. Its protein product is CSVLTGTETINEQFF.

The chain uses TRBV5-4 and TRBJ2-5; D remains unclear. The germline gives CDR1 SGHNT, CDR2 YYREEE (reference sequence). The CDR3 runs to 15 residues. V lost 4 bases and J lost 4, with 17 bases in between. CDR3 protein: CASSQPGRWRETQYF. The DNA for the CDR3 is TGTGCCAGCAGCCAGCCCGGAAGGTGGAGAGAGACCCAGTACTTC.

The chain links TRBV6-5 to TRBJ2-7; 11 positions agree with TRBD2. J gave up 7 bases and V 4 bases, and 6 bases lay outside the gene matches. There are 14 residues in the CDR3. Germline CDR1 reads MNHEY; CDR2 reads SVGAGI. The CDR3 sequence: CASSFSGGAGEQYF. The CDR3 bases are TGTGCCAGCAGTTTTAGCGGGGGGGCCGGGGAGCAGTACTTC.

This clone is a singleton in its sample. The gene calls are TRBV14 and TRBJ2-7; 7 bases are a match to TRBD2. The CDR3 is made up of 15 amino acids. Per germline, CDR1 SGHDN and CDR2 FVKESK. V lost 0 bases to trimming and J lost 5 bases; unmatched junction nucleotides: 7. CDR3 amino acids: CASSQDPGGFNEQYF. CDR3 bases: TGTGCCAGCAGCCAAGACCCGGGAGGCTTTAACGAGCAGTACTTC.

This clone was seen just once. The chain's CDR3 is CASSPDTDYGYTF. The CDR3 DNA reads TGTGCCAGCAGTCCTGACACTGACTATGGCTACACCTTC. The V gene is TRBV27, the J gene TRBJ1-2; the D is unclear. CDR1 and CDR2 from the germline V gene are MNHEY and SMNVEV (reference sequence). CDR3 size: 13 residues. Trimming stripped 5 bases from V and 3 bases from J, with 10 bases between.